This TCR beta chain came from a study of CD4 and CD8 cells across lung adenocarcinoma regions. TCRdb reprocessed the PCR reads with MiXCR, giving one entry per CDR3 protein. Among about 9,000 distinct CDR3 sequences listed, 40% to 50% were seen once. CDR1 and CDR2 (germline): WSHSY, SAAADI. The CDR3 length is 16 residues. Unmatched junction bases numbered 3, after V lost 6 bases and J lost 0 bases. This sequence originates from a female donor with lung adenocarcinoma. The CD4 and CD8 labels of this study may be unreliable. The sequencing sample was made of CD4+ T cells from the margin of a lung tumor. The V gene is TRBV10-2, the J gene TRBJ2-1, with 12 bases identical to TRBD2. CDR3: CASSLAGGSSYNEQFF. The DNA for the CDR3 is TGCGCCAGCAGCCTAGCGGGGGGGAGCTCCTACAATGAGCAGTTCTTC.